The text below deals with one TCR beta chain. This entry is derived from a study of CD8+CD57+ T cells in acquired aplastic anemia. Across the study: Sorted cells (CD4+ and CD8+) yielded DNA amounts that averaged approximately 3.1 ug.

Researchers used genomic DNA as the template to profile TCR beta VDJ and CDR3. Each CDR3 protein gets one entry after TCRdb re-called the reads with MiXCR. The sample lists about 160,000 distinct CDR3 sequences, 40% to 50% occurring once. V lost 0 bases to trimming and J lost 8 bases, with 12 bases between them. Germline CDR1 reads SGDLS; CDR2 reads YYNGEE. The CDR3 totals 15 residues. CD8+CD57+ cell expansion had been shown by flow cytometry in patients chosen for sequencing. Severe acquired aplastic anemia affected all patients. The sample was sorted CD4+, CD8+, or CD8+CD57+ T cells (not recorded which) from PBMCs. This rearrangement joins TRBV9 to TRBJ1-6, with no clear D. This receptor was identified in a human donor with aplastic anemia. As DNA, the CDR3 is TGTGCCAGCAGCGTAGGTTCGGCAGAGCATTCACCCCTCCACTTT. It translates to CASSVGSAEHSPLHF.